This T cell receptor beta chain was profiled in a study of PD-L1 blockade in urothelial cancer. Time point specified: pretreatment peripheral blood. Patients had urothelial carcinoma that was locally advanced or metastatic. With respect to this clone: The antigen remains unidentified.

The study's findings and limits: By 3 weeks, tumor-associated blood clones had expanded more in durable-benefit patients. Below-median TCR clonality that was measured in pretreatment blood predicted better survival.

The CDR3 totals 14 residues. Germline CDR1 and CDR2: MGHDK and SYGVNS. Trimming pared 7 bases from V and 1 base from J, leaving 13 bases between. Profiled with immunoSEQ multiplex PCR; TCRdb holds only in-frame clones, not every one. The sample lists tens of thousands of clones; 86% were seen once. The sample in question was PBMCs, obtained around atezolizumab (anti-PD-L1) treatment. The receptor was derived from a man aged 55-75 years with urothelial cancer. The chain employs TRBV25-1 and TRBJ1-1; D gene unclear. The CDR3 loop is CASNRGSTNTEAFF. As DNA, the CDR3 is TGTGCCAGCAATCGCGGCAGCACGAACACTGAAGCTTTCTTT.